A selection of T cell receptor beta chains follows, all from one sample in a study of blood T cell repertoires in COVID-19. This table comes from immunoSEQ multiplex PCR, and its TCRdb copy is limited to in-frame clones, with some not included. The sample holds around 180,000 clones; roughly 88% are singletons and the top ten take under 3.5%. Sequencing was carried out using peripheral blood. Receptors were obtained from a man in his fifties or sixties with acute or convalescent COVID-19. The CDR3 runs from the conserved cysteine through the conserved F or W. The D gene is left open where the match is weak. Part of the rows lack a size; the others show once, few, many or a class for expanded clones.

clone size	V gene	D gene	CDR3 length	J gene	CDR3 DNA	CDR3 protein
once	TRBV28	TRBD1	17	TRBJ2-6	TGTGCCAGCAGTTTGGGGGACAGGGGCTCTGGGGCCAACGTCCTGACTTTC	CASSLGDRGSGANVLTF
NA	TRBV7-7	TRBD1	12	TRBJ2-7	TGTGCTAGCAAAACCTACCGGGACAGAGTGTACTTC	CASKTYRDRVYF
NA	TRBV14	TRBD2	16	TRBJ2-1	TGTGCCAGCAGCCAAGATCAGACTAGCGGGAGGCATGAGCAGTTCTTC	CASSQDQTSGRHEQFF
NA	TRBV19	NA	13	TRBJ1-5	TGTGCCAGTAGTATCCCTGAGGCTCAGCCCCAGCATTTT	CASSIPEAQPQHF
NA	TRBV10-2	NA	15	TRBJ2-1	TGCGCCAGCAGTGAGAGTAATCGGGGGAAAAATGAGCAGTTCTTC	CASSESNRGKNEQFF
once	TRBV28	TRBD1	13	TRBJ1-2	TGTGCCATCCTGGGGGACAGGGGCGCAGGCTACACCTTC	CAILGDRGAGYTF
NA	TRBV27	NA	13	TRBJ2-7	TGTGCCAGCAGTTGGACATCGGACAACGAGCAGTACTTC	CASSWTSDNEQYF
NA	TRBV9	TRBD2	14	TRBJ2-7	TGTGCCAGCAGCGTAGGCGGACTAGCTGCCGAGCAGTACTTC	CASSVGGLAAEQYF
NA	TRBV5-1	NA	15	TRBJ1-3	TGCGCCAGCAGCTTGACAGGGACCGCTGGAAACACCATATATTTT	CASSLTGTAGNTIYF
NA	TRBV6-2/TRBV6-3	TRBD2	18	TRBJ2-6	TGTGCCAGCAGTTACGCTGGGAGGGATCCCTCTGGGGCCAACGTCCTGACTTTC	CASSYAGRDPSGANVLTF
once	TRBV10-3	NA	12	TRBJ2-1	TGTGCCATCAGTCTGGACTCCAATGAGCAGTTCTTC	CAISLDSNEQFF
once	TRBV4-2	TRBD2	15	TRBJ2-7	TGTGCCAGCAGCCAAACAGGGACTAGCGGGACCCAGCAGTACTTC	CASSQTGTSGTQQYF
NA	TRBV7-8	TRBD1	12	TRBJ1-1	TGTGCCAGCAGACGACAGGGCCCCGAAGCTTTCTTT	CASRRQGPEAFF
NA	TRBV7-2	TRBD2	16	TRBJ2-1	TGTGCCAGCAGCCCCGAGCGGGGGAGGGGGAGGAATGAGCAGTTCTTC	CASSPERGRGRNEQFF
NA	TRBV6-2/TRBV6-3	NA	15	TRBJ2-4	TGTGCCAGCAGTTACTCGACTACTCTCAAAAACATTCAGTACTTC	CASSYSTTLKNIQYF
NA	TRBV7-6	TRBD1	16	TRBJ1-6	TGTGCCAGCAGCTTAAGACAGGGGGCAGATAATTCACCCCTCCACTTT	CASSLRQGADNSPLHF
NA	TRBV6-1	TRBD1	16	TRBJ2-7	TGTGCCAGCAGTGAAGCGCAAGGACAGGGGCGGGACGAGCAGTACTTC	CASSEAQGQGRDEQYF
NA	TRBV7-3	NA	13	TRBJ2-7	TGTGCCAGCAGCTTAACAGGGGGCTACGAGCAGTACTTC	CASSLTGGYEQYF
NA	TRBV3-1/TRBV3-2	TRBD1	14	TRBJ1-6	TGTGCCAGCAGCCTACAGGGGTCCCCTTCACCCCTCCACTTT	CASSLQGSPSPLHF
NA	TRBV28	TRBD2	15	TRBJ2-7	TGTGCCAGCAGTTTATGGGCTAGCGGGAACCACGAGCAGTACTTC	CASSLWASGNHEQYF
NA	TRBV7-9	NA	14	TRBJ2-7	TGTGCCAGCAGCTTACCAGGAGCTGCGGGGACGCAGTACTTC	CASSLPGAAGTQYF
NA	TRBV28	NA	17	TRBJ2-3	TGTGCCAGCAGTCAACAACGCGCTAGCTTAAGCACAGATACGCAGTATTTT	CASSQQRASLSTDTQYF
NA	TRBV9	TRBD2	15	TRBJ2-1	TGTGCCAGCAGCGTAGAAGGACTAGGCTACAATGAGCAGTTCTTC	CASSVEGLGYNEQFF
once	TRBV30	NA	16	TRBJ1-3	TGTGCCTGGAGTACCCCTCGGTTATACTCTGGAAACACCATATATTTT	CAWSTPRLYSGNTIYF
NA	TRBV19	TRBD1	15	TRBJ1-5	TGTGCCAGTAGTACCTCGACAGGGGCTAATCAGCCCCAGCATTTT	CASSTSTGANQPQHF
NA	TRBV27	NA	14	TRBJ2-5	TGTGCCAGCAGTTTATCCAGGGAAGGAAAGACCCAGTACTTC	CASSLSREGKTQYF
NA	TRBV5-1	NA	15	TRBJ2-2	TGCGCCAGCAGCGGCGGGCCAACGAACACCGGGGAGCTGTTTTTT	CASSGGPTNTGELFF
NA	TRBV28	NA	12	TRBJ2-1	TGTGCCAGCAGCCAAACCTACGGTGAGCAGTTCTTC	CASSQTYGEQFF
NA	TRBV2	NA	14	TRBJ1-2	TGTGCCGGATCCTCGATGGTGGGGGGCTATGGCTACACCTTC	CAGSSMVGGYGYTF
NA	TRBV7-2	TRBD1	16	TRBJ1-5	TGTGCCAGCAGCCTGGACAGGGGGATGAGCAATCAGCCCCAGCATTTT	CASSLDRGMSNQPQHF
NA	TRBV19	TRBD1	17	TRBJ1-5	TGTGCCAGTAGTCTCGACAGGGACGTTTTAAGCAATCAGCCCCAGCATTTT	CASSLDRDVLSNQPQHF
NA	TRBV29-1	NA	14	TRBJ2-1	TGCAGCGTGAAACGTAGCGCCTCCTACAATGAGCAGTTCTTC	CSVKRSASYNEQFF
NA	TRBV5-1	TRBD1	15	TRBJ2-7	TGCGCCAGCAGCCTGACAGGGGGCAAGGGGGTAGAGCAGTACTTC	CASSLTGGKGVEQYF
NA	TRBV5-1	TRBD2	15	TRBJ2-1	TGCGCCAGCAGCTCCGGACTAGCGGGCCACAATGAGCAGTTCTTC	CASSSGLAGHNEQFF
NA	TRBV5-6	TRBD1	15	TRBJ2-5	TGTGCCAGCAGGGACAGGGTAGGGGTGATAGAGACCCAGTACTTC	CASRDRVGVIETQYF
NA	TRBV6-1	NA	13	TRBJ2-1	TGTGCCAGCAGTGAAGGGCTAGAAAAAGAGCAGTTCTTC	CASSEGLEKEQFF
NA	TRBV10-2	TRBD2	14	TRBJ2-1	TGCGCCAGTGGGGAGGGAGGTCCTAGGAATGAGCAGTTCTTC	CASGEGGPRNEQFF
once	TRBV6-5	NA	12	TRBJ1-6	TGTGCCAGCTGGACAGCCTTGTCACCCCTCCACTTT	CASWTALSPLHF
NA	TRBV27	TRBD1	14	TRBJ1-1	TGTGCCAGCCTTAGATATCAGGGGGGCACTGAAGCTTTCTTT	CASLRYQGGTEAFF
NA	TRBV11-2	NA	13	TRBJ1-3	TGTGCCAGCAGCGCTCGGGGTGGAAACACCATATATTTT	CASSARGGNTIYF
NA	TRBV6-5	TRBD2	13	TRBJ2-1	TGTGCCAGCAGGACTAGCGGGTACAATGAGCAGTTCTTC	CASRTSGYNEQFF
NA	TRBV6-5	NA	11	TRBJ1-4	TGTGCCAGTACTCGCGCGGAAAAACTGTTTTTT	CASTRAEKLFF
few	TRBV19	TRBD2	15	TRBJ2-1	TGTGCCAGTAGTGGACTAGCGGGAGAAGTCAATGAGCAGTTCTTC	CASSGLAGEVNEQFF
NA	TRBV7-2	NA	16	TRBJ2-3	TGTGCCAGCAGCTTATCTGGGGGCGCAAGCACAGATACGCAGTATTTT	CASSLSGGASTDTQYF
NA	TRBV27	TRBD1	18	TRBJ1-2	TGTGCCAGCAGTTCACCCTTTAGGGGGCGCCATCTGGGCTATGGCTACACCTTC	CASSSPFRGRHLGYGYTF
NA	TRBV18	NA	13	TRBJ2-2	TGTGCCAGCTCTCTGGGACACAGTGCGGAGCTGTTTTTT	CASSLGHSAELFF
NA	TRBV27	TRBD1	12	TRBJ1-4	TGTGCCAGCAAGACAGGGTCCGGTAGACTGTTTTTT	CASKTGSGRLFF
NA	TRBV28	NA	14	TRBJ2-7	TGTGCCAGCAGTCTTAGTAGCGGTACCTACGAGCAGTACTTC	CASSLSSGTYEQYF
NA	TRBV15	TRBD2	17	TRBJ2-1	TGTGCCACCAGCAGGAGTAAGGGACTAGCGGGGACCAATGAGCAGTTCTTC	CATSRSKGLAGTNEQFF
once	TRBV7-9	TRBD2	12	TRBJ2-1	TGTGCCAGCAGCCCCACTAGCGATGAGCAGTTCTTC	CASSPTSDEQFF
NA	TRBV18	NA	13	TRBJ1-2	TGTGCCAGCTCACCGACCGACAGCTATGGCTACACCTTC	CASSPTDSYGYTF
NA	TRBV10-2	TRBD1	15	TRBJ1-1	TGCGCCAGCAGGTATACAGGGGGGGGGTTCACTGAAGCTTTCTTT	CASRYTGGGFTEAFF
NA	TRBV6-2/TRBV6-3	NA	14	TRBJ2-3	TGTGCCAGCAGTTCGAGGGCTGGCACAGATACGCAGTATTTT	CASSSRAGTDTQYF